The sequence of this TCR beta chain was determined in a study of graft-versus-host responses after intestinal transplantation. For the study at large: Multivisceral, liver-intestinal, or isolated intestinal grafts went to recipients. After anti-thymocyte globulin induction, recipients took tacrolimus and steroids for approximately 3 years.

With respect to this clone: What it recognizes is unknown.

Only in-frame clones appear in the TCRdb table, and some are missing; sequencing was by immunoSEQ multiplex PCR. The sample contains some 110,000 clones, roughly 87% of which appear only once. The germline CDR1 and CDR2 sequences are MGHRA and YSYEKL. V was pared by 11 bases and J by 3 bases, with 4 bases of the junction left unmatched. The CDR3 has 13 amino acids. Sample: unstimulated CD4+ T cells sorted from spleen or lymph node cells, taken before intestinal transplant. This TCR came from a human donor who received an intestinal transplant. The chain joins TRBV4-1 to TRBJ1-5; TRBD1 matches at 10 bases. The CDR3 bases are TGCGCCGGACAGGGGGTCCCCAATCAGCCCCAGCATTTT. Protein: CAGQGVPNQPQHF.